These 20 T cell receptor beta chains were all obtained from the same sample, sequenced in a study of control samples from healthy donors and cancer patients (dated by TCRdb to between 2020 and 2021). Library construction relied on the immunoSEQ multiplex PCR assay. Sourced from immuneACCESS, this table was stored by TCRdb with only in-frame sequences that have V and J called. A share of the clones is absent; for the studies checked, an unresolved V gene accounts for under half, and the remainder has no known explanation. The sample table shows about 140,000 clones, and about 89% are seen once. The top ten hold less than 8.5% of the sample. Specimen: blood. The receptors were gathered from a man aged 18 to 30 in good health.

This chain connects TRBV5-1 to TRBJ2-7; TRBD1 agrees at 7 bases. The CDR3 consists of 13 residues. Germline V gene sequence: CDR1 SGHRS, CDR2 YFSETQ. Trimming at V came to 4 bases and at J to 6 bases, leaving 7 bases not matched to a gene. The CDR3 DNA follows: TGCGCCAGCAGCCAGACAGGGTCGACCGAGCAGTACTTC. It is translated as CASSQTGSTEQYF.

The rearrangement links TRBV3-1 (or the pseudogene TRBV3-2) to TRBJ1-4, with 7 positions matching TRBD1. Germline trimming cut 1 base from V and 4 bases from J; bases unmatched to any gene: 9. There are 17 residues in the CDR3. Germline V gene sequence: CDR1 LGHDT, CDR2 YNNKEL (reference sequence). The chain's CDR3 is CASSQVGLGQDNEKLFF. In DNA form, the CDR3 reads TGTGCCAGCAGCCAAGTAGGCCTAGGACAGGATAATGAAAAACTGTTTTTT.

This sequence joins TRBV28 and TRBJ1-5, with TRBD1 matching 8 bases. This CDR3 is built from 13 residues. From germline, CDR1 is MDHEN and CDR2 SYDVKM. V shed 9 bases, J shed 3 bases, and the junction held 4 bases outside the gene matches. CDR3 nucleotide sequence: TGTGCCAGTAAGACAGGGGTCAATCAGCCCCAGCATTTT. Translating it yields CASKTGVNQPQHF.

This clone is a singleton in its sample. The chain couples TRBV27 to TRBJ2-1; 8 bases fit TRBD2. V shed 6 bases and J 6 bases; nucleotides not matched to a gene: 10. This CDR3 is 15 amino acids long. The germline V gene encodes CDR1 MNHEY and CDR2 SMNVEV (reference sequence). In DNA form, the CDR3 reads TGTGCCAGCAGCGCCGGGACTAGTATTCTCAATGAGCAGTTCTTC. Translating gives CASSAGTSILNEQFF.

This chain links TRBV7-2 with TRBJ2-3; 9 bases align to TRBD2. The trim removed 6 bases at V and 0 bases at J, leaving 13 bases unmatched. CDR1 and CDR2 (germline): SGHTA, FQGNSA. The CDR3 is 18 residues long. This CDR3 reads CASSWGTSSLSSTDTQYF. The CDR3 DNA follows: TGTGCCAGCAGTTGGGGGACTAGCTCCCTCTCAAGCACAGATACGCAGTATTTT.

The V and J genes are TRBV24-1 and TRBJ1-5; D is unresolved. V lost 0 bases to trimming and J lost 2 bases, with 7 bases between them. CDR3 size: 15 residues. Germline values: CDR1 KGHDR, CDR2 SFDVKD. DNA for the CDR3: TGTGCCACCAGTGATTTGTGGGTTGGCAATCAGCCCCAGCATTTT. Translated: CATSDLWVGNQPQHF.

The chain uses TRBV28 and TRBJ1-3; TRBD1 matches at 9 bases. The V gene's germline CDR1 is MDHEN and CDR2 SYDVKM. The CDR3 totals 15 residues. Losses at the gene ends were 5 bases for V and 9 bases for J; bases not matched to a gene: 11. CDR3 coding DNA: TGTGCCAGCAGTCCCGGGGACAGGGCTAGCGGCACCATATATTTT. It is translated as CASSPGDRASGTIYF.

The V call is TRBV5-1, the J call TRBJ1-5; no reliable D call. Trimming took off 5 bases at V and 1 base at J, with 7 bases between the two ends. CDR3 length: 13 residues. Germline V CDR1 and CDR2: SGHRS, YFSETQ. The CDR3 coding sequence is TGCGCCAGCAGACGTGCCAGCAATCAGCCCCAGCATTTT. Protein product: CASRRASNQPQHF.

V gene TRBV7-9 combines with J gene TRBJ1-2; tentative D call: TRBD1 (5 bases). V lost 5 bases to trimming and J lost 3 bases, with 7 bases between them. Germline V gene sequence: CDR1 SEHNR, CDR2 FQNEAQ (reference sequence). The CDR3 extends over 12 amino acids. The CDR3 DNA follows: TGTGCCAGCAGCCGGGACGACTATGGCTACACCTTC. Protein product: CASSRDDYGYTF.

The CDR3 reads CASSLSSSYNSPLHF. CDR3 nucleotides: TGCGCCAGCAGCTTGTCCTCCTCCTATAATTCACCCCTCCACTTT. The V and J genes are TRBV5-1 and TRBJ1-6; D is undetermined. Germline values: CDR1 SGHRS, CDR2 YFSETQ. Trimming removed 1 base at V and 0 bases at J, with 5 bases between. The CDR3 is 15 residues long.

This sequence joins TRBV19 and TRBJ2-7; the match to TRBD1 covers 8 bases. The J segment lost 2 bases and the V segment lost 4 bases, leaving 7 bases of the junction unmatched. Per germline, CDR1 LNHDA and CDR2 SQIVND (reference sequence). This CDR3 has 15 amino acids. CDR3 loop: CASSNADRDPYEQYF. CDR3 nucleotides: TGTGCCAGTAGTAACGCGGACAGGGATCCCTACGAGCAGTACTTC.

J is TRBJ1-2 and V is TRBV3-1 (or the pseudogene TRBV3-2); 9 bases match TRBD1. The germline gives CDR1 LGHDT, CDR2 YNNKEL (reference sequence). J lost 6 bases, V lost 5 bases, and 7 bases had no gene match. CDR3 length: 14 amino acids. CDR3 nucleotides: TGTGCCAGCAGCATTAAACAGGGGGCGAATGGCTACACCTTC. It codes for CASSIKQGANGYTF.

The J gene is TRBJ2-2, the V gene TRBV24-1, with D hard to call. Trimming removed 6 bases at V and 1 base at J, with 8 bases between. The CDR3 totals 14 residues. Looked up from germline, CDR1 is KGHDR and CDR2 is SFDVKD. As DNA, the CDR3 is TGTGCCACCAGTCACCAAAAGAACACCGGGGAGCTGTTTTTT. Amino acid sequence: CATSHQKNTGELFF.

V is TRBV4-1 and J is TRBJ2-5, with TRBD2 as a possible D gene (7 bases). Germline CDR1 is MGHRA and CDR2 is YSYEKL. CDR3 size: 15 residues. V was shortened by 0 bases and J by 5 bases, with 13 bases between the two germline ends. DNA of the CDR3: TGCGCCAGCAGCCAAGATGGGGGGGGCGGGGAGACCCAGTACTTC. Translated: CASSQDGGGGETQYF.

The rearrangement links TRBV13 to TRBJ2-3, with TRBD2 matching over 12 bases. V gave up 6 bases and J gave up 0 bases; unmatched junction bases: 7. Germline-derived CDR1 and CDR2 are PRHDT and FYEKMQ (reference sequence). This CDR3 contains 17 residues. CDR3 in amino acids: CASSPGLAGPSTDTQYF. Written as DNA, the CDR3 is TGTGCCAGCAGTCCTGGACTAGCGGGGCCTAGCACAGATACGCAGTATTTT.

The V gene is TRBV2, the J gene TRBJ2-7; D unclear. Deletions cut 0 bases from V and 2 bases from J, with 11 bases between. Germline loops: CDR1 SNHLY, CDR2 FYNNEI. CDR3 length: 15 amino acids. CDR3 coding DNA: TGTGCCAGCAGTGAAGCTCCGGCTTTAGCCTACGAGCAGTACTTC. Its translation is CASSEAPALAYEQYF. The whole variable domain, filled in from reference TRBV2 and TRBJ2-7, reads EPEVTQTPSHQVTQMGQEVILRCVPISNHLYFYWYRQILGQKVEFLVSFYNNEISEKSEIFDDQFSVERPDGSNFTLKIRSTKLEDSAMYFCASSEAPALAYEQYFGPGTRLTVT.

This clone was observed once. V gene TRBV14 combines with J gene TRBJ2-7; D is unclear. The CDR3 is made up of 14 amino acids. With 4 bases removed from V and 5 bases from J, the gap between germline ends came to 15 bases. Germline V gene sequence: CDR1 SGHDN, CDR2 FVKESK. CDR3 in DNA: TGTGCCAGCAGCCCCAACAGCTTTTTCCACGAGCAGTACTTC. Its protein product is CASSPNSFFHEQYF.

The chain carries TRBV6-5 and TRBJ2-2; 9 bases fit TRBD2. Germline lookup yields CDR1 MNHEY and CDR2 SVGAGI. The CDR3 consists of 15 residues. The junction had 8 bases not matched to a gene; V was cut back by 6 bases and J by 6 bases. This CDR3 is CASSGQRGAPGELFF. For the CDR3, the DNA is TGTGCCAGCAGCGGGCAGCGGGGGGCTCCCGGGGAGCTGTTTTTT.

The J gene is TRBJ1-2, the V gene TRBV3-1 (or the pseudogene TRBV3-2); weak D call: TRBD1 (5 bases). The V end was cut by 5 bases, the J end by 8 bases, with 15 bases between. Germline V lookup: CDR1 LGHDT, CDR2 YNNKEL (reference sequence). CDR3 size: 13 residues. Here the CDR3 reads CASSGEQGPGYTF. Written as DNA, the CDR3 is TGTGCCAGCAGCGGCGAGCAGGGACCCGGCTACACCTTC.

The chain links TRBV12-5 to TRBJ1-1, with 7 nucleotides matching TRBD1. Germline V gene lookup returns CDR1 LGHNT and CDR2 FRNRAP. With V trimmed by 6 bases and J by 6 bases, 7 bases remained unmatched. The CDR3 totals 13 residues. The CDR3 DNA follows: TGTGCTAGTGGACCAGGGGGTAGGCCTGAAGCTTTCTTT. This sequence encodes CASGPGGRPEAFF.